These 5 T cell receptor beta chains originate from one sample sequenced in a study of cytomegalovirus exposure and HLA in healthy donors. Profiled with immunoSEQ multiplex PCR; TCRdb holds only in-frame clones, not every one. The table records about 180,000 clones, 85% of them present only once. The sequenced sample consisted of PBMCs. Receptors were obtained from a man aged 18 to 29 in good health and CMV-seropositive.

The genes are TRBV29-1 and TRBJ2-7, with D maybe TRBD1 (9 bases). Looked up from germline, CDR1 is SQVTM and CDR2 is ANQGSEA. V lost 7 bases and J lost 5, with 33 bases in between. This CDR3 is built from 18 residues. This CDR3 reads CSARKGQGGWREVHEQYF. In DNA form, the CDR3 reads TGCAGCGCCAGAAAGGGACAGGGCGGGTGGCGGGAGGTTCACGAGCAGTACTTC.

The chain carries TRBV6-6 and TRBJ2-7; D call uncertain. The CDR3 runs 11 residues. With 5 bases removed from V and 3 bases from J, the gap between germline ends came to 5 bases. Germline V gives CDR1 MNHNY, CDR2 SVGAGI (reference sequence). CDR3 residues: CASSQLYEQYF. DNA of the CDR3: TGTGCCAGCAGTCAACTCTACGAGCAGTACTTC.

The chain joins TRBV28 to TRBJ2-1; 9 nucleotides align to TRBD1. CDR1 and CDR2 (germline): MDHEN, SYDVKM. The J segment lost 8 bases and the V segment lost 5 bases, leaving 16 bases of the junction unmatched. There are 17 residues in the CDR3. The CDR3 is CASSLPPTRDRVDEQFF. The CDR3 nucleotides are TGTGCCAGCAGTCTTCCACCAACCCGGGACAGGGTTGATGAGCAGTTCTTC.

The chain combines TRBV6-1 with TRBJ1-6; 7 bases align to TRBD1. Germline V lookup: CDR1 MNHNS, CDR2 SASEGT. V was clipped by 3 bases and J by 9 bases; unmatched bases: 11. The CDR3 sequence is 16 residues long. The CDR3 reads CASSDATGAFRSPLHF. DNA for the CDR3: TGTGCCAGCAGTGACGCAACAGGGGCCTTTCGTTCACCCCTCCACTTT.

The chain carries TRBV7-8 and TRBJ2-2; 7 bases line up with TRBD1. Germline values: CDR1 SGHVS, CDR2 FQNEAQ. V was pared by 3 bases and J by 2 bases, with 6 bases of the junction left unmatched. The CDR3 runs 16 residues. CDR3 sequence: CASSFEGAFNTGELFF. The CDR3 nucleotides read TGTGCCAGCAGCTTCGAGGGGGCCTTTAACACCGGGGAGCTGTTTTTT.